This entry lists 26 T cell receptor beta chains sequenced from one sample in a study of cytomegalovirus exposure and HLA in healthy donors. Clones were read by immunoSEQ multiplex PCR, and TCRdb kept only the in-frame ones, dropping some. The sample comprises 160,000 or so clones, more than 75% of which are singletons, and roughly 2.7% rests with the top ten. Sample: PBMCs. These TCRs come from a man aged 18-30 years in good health and CMV-seropositive.

In this sample, this clone turned up once. V gene TRBV28 combines with J gene TRBJ2-1; D gene unclear. Trimming took 11 bases from V and 1 from J, leaving 15 bases between them. Germline CDR1 and CDR2: MDHEN and SYDVKM. CDR3 length: 14 residues. The CDR3 sequence: CASLPSGSYNEQFF. CDR3 nucleotides: TGTGCCTCCCTGCCTAGTGGGTCCTACAATGAGCAGTTCTTC.

The CDR3 DNA reads TGTGCCAGCAGTCTTTTCGGGGGGCGAGAGACCCAGTACTTC. It encodes CASSLFGGRETQYF. The chain carries TRBV28 and TRBJ2-5; tentatively, D is TRBD2 (7 bases). The germline CDR1 and CDR2 sequences are MDHEN and SYDVKM. Trimming took off 5 bases at V and 4 bases at J, with 14 bases between the two ends. The CDR3 extends over 14 amino acids. The whole variable domain, filled in from reference TRBV28 and TRBJ2-5, reads DVKVTQSSRYLVKRTGEKVFLECVQDMDHENMFWYRQDPGLGLRLIYFSYDVKMKEKGDIPEGYSVSREKKERFSLILESASTNQTSMYLCASSLFGGRETQYFGPGTRLLVL.

This rearrangement joins TRBV28 to TRBJ2-5; 8 bases fit TRBD2. V was clipped by 6 bases and J by 2 bases; unmatched bases: 5. CDR3 length: 14 residues. Germline loops: CDR1 MDHEN, CDR2 SYDVKM. CDR3 DNA: TGTGCCAGCAGCCTACTAGCGGTTCAAGAGACCCAGTACTTC. Translation: CASSLLAVQETQYF.

On this clone: This same CDR3 is encoded by further DNA sequences in the sample. The V gene is TRBV6-5, the J gene TRBJ2-7, with a possible D match to TRBD1 (6 bases). Trimming removed 6 bases at V and 3 bases at J, with 12 bases between. The CDR3 is 13 amino acids. Germline V lookup: CDR1 MNHEY, CDR2 SVGAGI. CDR3 nucleotide sequence: TGTGCCAGCAGCCCGGGACACCTCTACGAGCAGTACTTC. As protein: CASSPGHLYEQYF.

This chain uses TRBV4-2 with TRBJ1-1; possible D gene TRBD1, 5 bases. The CDR3 runs to 15 residues. The V end was cut by 0 bases, the J end by 2 bases, with 10 bases between. Germline CDR1 and CDR2: LGHNA and YNFKEQ. CDR3 residues: CASSQEDTRNTEAFF. The CDR3, as DNA: TGTGCCAGCAGCCAAGAGGACACCCGAAACACTGAAGCTTTCTTT.

V gene TRBV4-2 combines with J gene TRBJ1-4; 9 bases fit TRBD1. Trimming at V came to 5 bases and at J to 3 bases, leaving 4 bases not matched to a gene. The CDR3 covers 15 residues. Germline lookup yields CDR1 LGHNA and CDR2 YNFKEQ. In DNA form, the CDR3 reads TGTGCCAGCAGCAAACAGGGGGCATCTAATGAAAAACTGTTTTTT. Its translation: CASSKQGASNEKLFF.

This chain connects TRBV5-6 to TRBJ2-1, with D possibly TRBD2 on 5 matching bases. Trimming took off 0 bases at V and 6 bases at J, with 16 bases between the two ends. From germline, CDR1 is SGHDT and CDR2 YYEEEE. This CDR3 is built from 16 residues. The DNA for the CDR3 is TGTGCCAGCAGCTTGGGAGGGCTTATCCAACGCAATGAGCAGTTCTTC. Protein sequence: CASSLGGLIQRNEQFF.

This chain's CDR3 is CATSSGTGLDYEQYF. CDR3 nucleotide sequence: TGTGCCACCAGCAGCGGGACAGGGTTAGACTACGAGCAGTACTTC. This chain joins TRBV15 and TRBJ2-7; 9 bases are a match to TRBD1. The length of the CDR3 is 15 residues. V gave up 3 bases and J gave up 3 bases; unmatched junction bases: 6. CDR1 and CDR2 from the germline V gene are LNHNV and YYDKDF (reference sequence).

This chain links TRBV19 with TRBJ2-7, with 8 bases that match TRBD1. V trimming: 1 base; J trimming: 3 bases; junction bases outside the gene matches: 8. CDR1 LNHDA and CDR2 SQIVND come from the germline V gene (reference sequence). The CDR3 covers 16 residues. In nucleotides, the CDR3 is TGTGCCAGTAGTATAGCTGGAGGGACAGGCCTCTACGAGCAGTACTTC. This encodes CASSIAGGTGLYEQYF.

This clone has a handful of counts. The chain has TRBV5-5 and TRBJ2-7, with TRBD1 as a possible D gene (6 bases). V was trimmed by 0 bases and J by 1 base, leaving 8 bases between them. Germline lookup yields CDR1 SGHKS and CDR2 YYEKEE (reference sequence). The CDR3 length is 14 residues. The chain's CDR3 is CASSLEGESYEQYF. CDR3 nucleotides: TGTGCCAGCAGCTTGGAGGGGGAATCCTACGAGCAGTACTTC.

The CDR3 nucleotides read TGCGCCAGCAGCTTACAGGGGAATCGGAACACTGAAGCTTTCTTT. Its translation is CASSLQGNRNTEAFF. The chain carries TRBV5-1 and TRBJ1-1; 7 bases fit TRBD1. The ends lost 2 bases at V and 1 base at J; junction bases unmatched: 5. CDR3 length: 15 amino acids. Germline lookup yields CDR1 SGHRS and CDR2 YFSETQ.

The chain combines TRBV4-3 with TRBJ2-1; maybe TRBD1 (5 bases). Trimming took off 3 bases at V and 7 bases at J, with 16 bases between the two ends. The CDR3 extends over 15 amino acids. From germline, CDR1 is LGHNA and CDR2 YSLEER. The DNA of the CDR3 is TGCGCCAGCAGCCACCCTGGGGCCCCACGGAATGAGCAGTTCTTC. Encoded protein: CASSHPGAPRNEQFF.

This chain connects TRBV5-4 to TRBJ1-2; 11 bases map to TRBD1. CDR1 and CDR2 from the germline V gene are SGHNT and YYREEE (reference sequence). After removal of 3 bases from V and 6 bases from J, the junction contained 4 bases not matched to a gene. This CDR3 spans 14 amino acids. CDR3: CASSWTGGRDGYTF. CDR3 nucleotides: TGTGCCAGCAGCTGGACAGGGGGCCGCGATGGCTACACCTTC. The whole variable domain, filled in from reference TRBV5-4 and TRBJ1-2, reads ETGVTQSPTHLIKTRGQQVTLRCSSQSGHNTVSWYQQALGQGPQFIFQYYREEENGRGNFPPRFSGLQFPNYSSELNVNALELDDSALYLCASSWTGGRDGYTFGSGTRLTVV.

The chain uses TRBV13 and TRBJ2-7, with D tentatively TRBD1 (5 bases). The V gene's germline CDR1 is PRHDT and CDR2 FYEKMQ (reference sequence). V shed 0 bases and J shed 4 bases, with 7 bases lying between them. This CDR3 spans 13 amino acids. CDR3 sequence: CASSLGGPYEQYF. CDR3 DNA: TGTGCCAGCAGCTTAGGGGGGCCATACGAGCAGTACTTC.

The V and J genes are TRBV9 and TRBJ2-3; 8 nucleotides match TRBD1. Germline-derived CDR1 and CDR2 are SGDLS and YYNGEE. With V trimmed by 1 base and J by 4 bases, 11 bases remained unmatched. The CDR3 runs to 17 residues. CDR3 DNA sequence: TGTGCCAGCAGCGTACGCTCGGACAGGGATGGTGCAGATACGCAGTATTTT. Amino acid sequence: CASSVRSDRDGADTQYF.

This clone was observed a single time. This chain links TRBV9 with TRBJ2-1; possibly TRBD2 for D (5 bases). This CDR3 comprises 15 residues. V was pared by 0 bases and J by 6 bases, with 13 bases between. Germline V CDR1 and CDR2: SGDLS, YYNGEE. CDR3 nucleotide sequence: TGTGCCAGCAGCGTAGATACGGGAAACCCCAATGAGCAGTTCTTC. It translates to CASSVDTGNPNEQFF. Filled out from reference TRBV9 and TRBJ2-1, the complete variable domain reads DSGVTQTPKHLITATGQRVTLRCSPRSGDLSVYWYQQSLDQGLQFLIQYYNGEERAKGNILERFSAQQFPDLHSELNLSSLELGDSALYFCASSVDTGNPNEQFFGPGTRLTVL.

The chain couples TRBV6-1 to TRBJ2-1; possible D gene TRBD2, 5 bases. The CDR3 totals 13 residues. Germline values: CDR1 MNHNS, CDR2 SASEGT. Trimming pared 2 bases from V and 4 bases from J, leaving 6 bases between. The CDR3 DNA is TGTGCCAGCAGTGAACGGGATTACAATGAGCAGTTCTTC. Translation: CASSERDYNEQFF.

The V gene is TRBV30, the J gene TRBJ2-7, with D maybe TRBD2 (7 bases). The V gene's germline CDR1 is GTSNPN and CDR2 SVGIG (reference sequence). The V and J ends lost 4 bases and 0 bases respectively, with 13 bases between them. CDR3 length: 14 amino acids. The CDR3 DNA follows: TGTGCCTGGACCCCGGGGGGCAACTCCTACGAGCAGTACTTC. It yields the protein CAWTPGGNSYEQYF.

The chain employs TRBV18 and TRBJ2-1; maybe TRBD2 (5 bases). The germline gives CDR1 KGHSH, CDR2 LQKENI. This CDR3 has 18 residues. V lost 3 bases and J 7 bases, leaving 25 bases between the germline ends. This chain's CDR3 is CASSPRGYFGPITNEQFF. For the CDR3, the DNA is TGTGCCAGCTCACCCCGAGGGTACTTTGGACCGATTACTAATGAGCAGTTCTTC.

This clone was recorded only once. The genes are TRBV7-2 and TRBJ1-1; the D gene is possibly TRBD1 (5 bases). V was cut by 1 base and J by 4 bases, with 13 bases left in between. Germline assignment: CDR1 SGHTA and CDR2 FQGNSA. The CDR3 has 15 residues. The CDR3 nucleotides read TGTGCCAGCAGCTTAGGGGGCCCGGGGGTCACTGAAGCTTTCTTT. It translates to CASSLGGPGVTEAFF. Variable domain in full (rest from reference TRBV7-2 and TRBJ1-1): GAGVSQSPSNKVTEKGKDVELRCDPISGHTALYWYRQSLGQGLEFLIYFQGNSAPDKSGLPSDRFSAERTGGSVSTLTIQRTQQEDSAVYLCASSLGGPGVTEAFFGQGTRLTVV.

V is TRBV20-1 and J is TRBJ1-2; 7 bases map to TRBD1. The CDR3 extends over 11 amino acids. Germline assignment: CDR1 DFQATT and CDR2 SNEGSKA (reference sequence). V shed 4 bases and J 10 bases; nucleotides not matched to a gene: 6. The DNA of the CDR3 is TGCAGTGCTATACCGGGACAGTACTACACCTTC. Translation: CSAIPGQYYTF.

This chain joins TRBV19 and TRBJ2-1; tentative D call: TRBD1 (5 bases). V was clipped by 3 bases and J by 5 bases, with 8 bases between them. The CDR3 sequence is 13 residues long. Germline V gene data show CDR1 as LNHDA and CDR2 as SQIVND (reference sequence). CDR3 nucleotides: TGTGCCAGTAGTATTGGACAACACAATGAGCAGTTCTTC. It codes for CASSIGQHNEQFF.

The V and J genes are TRBV9 and TRBJ2-6; D is ambiguous. Trimming stripped 0 bases from V and 4 bases from J, with 11 bases between. Per the germline V gene, CDR1 is SGDLS and CDR2 is YYNGEE. The CDR3 has 16 amino acids. CDR3 DNA sequence: TGTGCCAGCAGCGTAGGCGGCGCGTTGGGGGCCAACGTCCTGACTTTC. It translates to CASSVGGALGANVLTF.

The J gene is TRBJ1-3, the V gene TRBV4-3; 7 bases map to TRBD1. Germline loops: CDR1 LGHNA, CDR2 YSLEER. The length of the CDR3 is 15 residues. J lost 4 bases, V lost 2 bases, and 5 bases had no gene match. The CDR3 here is CASSQWTGAGNTIYF. CDR3 nucleotide sequence: TGCGCCAGCAGCCAATGGACAGGCGCGGGAAACACCATATATTTT.

The chain carries TRBV19 and TRBJ2-1; D is undetermined. With 8 bases removed from V and 6 bases from J, the gap between germline ends came to 17 bases. The germline gives CDR1 LNHDA, CDR2 SQIVND (reference sequence). The length of the CDR3 is 14 residues. DNA of the CDR3: TGTGCCAGTCGGGTGGAGTTGACCGGCAATGAGCAGTTCTTC. It codes for CASRVELTGNEQFF.

The chain has TRBV11-2 and TRBJ2-3, with TRBD2 identical over 9 bases. The CDR3 totals 15 residues. Germline V gene sequence: CDR1 SGHAT, CDR2 FQNNGV. Trimming took 1 base from V and 3 from J; bases not matched to a gene: 2. CDR3 region: CASSLVTSGTDTQYF. The CDR3 bases are TGTGCCAGCAGCTTAGTAACTAGCGGGACAGATACGCAGTATTTT.